What follows are 18 T cell receptor beta chains derived from one specimen sequenced in a study of identical twins. A single record per CDR3 protein comes from TCRdb applying MiXCR to the 5' RACE reads. Seen here are approximately 620,000 distinct CDR3 sequences, about 9.4% observed once, and the top ten hold more than 0.75%. These data are also associated with another study on yellow fever vaccine responses in identical twins.

The sequenced material came from PBMCs. Source of these receptors: a woman aged 18 to 35 in good health.

The table lists this clonotype with a few counts. The chain combines TRBV7-9 with TRBJ1-1; D uncertain. Germline V lookup: CDR1 SEHNR, CDR2 FQNEAQ (reference sequence). V was cut by 5 bases and J by 0 bases, with 10 bases left in between. CDR3 length: 14 amino acids. In DNA, the CDR3 is TGTGCCAGCAGCGCAGGTGTCATGAACACTGAAGCTTTCTTT. It encodes CASSAGVMNTEAFF. The variable domain in full, completed from reference TRBV7-9 and TRBJ1-1, reads DTGVSQNPRHKITKRGQNVTFRCDPISEHNRLYWYRQTLGQGPEFLTYFQNEAQLEKSRLLSDRFSAERPKGSFSTLEIQRTEQGDSAMYLCASSAGVMNTEAFFGQGTRLTVV.

The chain has TRBV3-1 and TRBJ2-7; D possibly matches TRBD1 or TRBD2 (6 bases each). V lost 4 bases, J lost 7 bases, and 14 bases lay in between. The CDR3 runs to 13 residues. Germline lookup yields CDR1 LGHDT and CDR2 YNNKEL (reference sequence). CDR3 in DNA: TGTGCCAGCAGCCGCTGGGGGGCAGGGGAGCAGTACTTC. It is translated as CASSRWGAGEQYF.

This chain uses TRBV2 with TRBJ2-5; D unresolved. The CDR3 is made up of 16 amino acids. Germline CDR1 SNHLY, CDR2 FYNNEI. V was clipped by 4 bases and J by 2 bases, with 17 bases between them. The CDR3 region is CASSGRTDGGQETQYF. CDR3 sequence (DNA): TGTGCCAGCAGTGGAAGGACGGACGGCGGTCAAGAGACCCAGTACTTC.

The chain recombines TRBV5-1 with TRBJ2-1; D may be TRBD1 or TRBD2 (5 bases each). V dropped 2 bases and J dropped 11 bases, with 14 bases sitting between them. CDR3 length: 13 residues. Germline loops: CDR1 SGHRS, CDR2 YFSETQ. The CDR3 protein is CASSFASGAQQFF. CDR3 DNA sequence: TGCGCCAGCAGCTTTGCTTCCGGGGCGCAGCAGTTCTTC.

The chain uses TRBV2 and TRBJ2-1; weak D call: TRBD1 (6 bases). CDR1 and CDR2 from the germline V gene are SNHLY and FYNNEI. The ends were cut back, 5 bases at V and 12 bases at J, with 11 bases in the middle. This CDR3 comprises 11 residues. The CDR3: CASSKGEWQFF. CDR3 sequence (DNA): TGTGCCAGCAGTAAGGGGGAATGGCAGTTCTTC.

The chain joins TRBV6-5 to TRBJ2-1, with no clear D. CDR1 MNHEY and CDR2 SVGAGI come from the germline V gene. Trimming left V 5 bases short and J 9 bases short, with 11 bases between. The CDR3 is made up of 12 amino acids. The CDR3 DNA reads TGTGCCAGCAGTCCCTCGACCGGTGAGCAGTTCTTC. Residues: CASSPSTGEQFF.

The chain uses TRBV20-1 and TRBJ1-1, with D unresolved. The germline V and J ends were trimmed by 0 bases and 1 base, with 9 bases remaining between them. The germline V gene has CDR1 DFQATT and CDR2 SNEGSKA (reference sequence). CDR3 length: 14 residues. CDR3 DNA: TGCAGTGCTAGAGATCTGTGGGAGAACACTGAAGCTTTCTTT. Translation: CSARDLWENTEAFF.

V is TRBV27 and J is TRBJ2-3; D may be TRBD2 (5 bases). Trimming took off 6 bases at V and 5 bases at J, with 15 bases between the two ends. The CDR3 length is 14 residues. Germline V gene lookup returns CDR1 MNHEY and CDR2 SMNVEV (reference sequence). The CDR3 reads CASSPNPRGDTQYF. The CDR3 bases are TGTGCCAGCAGCCCCAATCCCCGGGGAGATACGCAGTATTTT.

This clonotype was observed once. J is TRBJ1-1 and V is TRBV27; D possibly corresponds to TRBD1 (5 bases). Germline V lookup: CDR1 MNHEY, CDR2 SMNVEV (reference sequence). This CDR3 contains 15 residues. Trimming removed 6 bases at V and 1 base at J, with 15 bases between. The DNA for the CDR3 is TGTGCCAGCAGCCCGGATAGGAGGGGGAACACTGAAGCTTTCTTT. It codes for CASSPDRRGNTEAFF.

This clonotype showed up many times. The rearrangement uses TRBV5-1 and TRBJ2-2; no firm D call. Trimming stripped 4 bases from V and 2 bases from J, with 12 bases between. Looked up from germline, CDR1 is SGHRS and CDR2 is YFSETQ. This CDR3 has 15 amino acids. CDR3 coding DNA: TGCGCCAGCAGCCGAGCCGACATTAACACCGGGGAGCTGTTTTTT. The encoded protein is CASSRADINTGELFF.

The chain uses TRBV20-1 and TRBJ1-6; 8 positions match TRBD1. There are 13 residues in the CDR3. From germline, CDR1 is DFQATT and CDR2 SNEGSKA (reference sequence). V lost 6 bases and J lost 9; bases outside the gene matches: 7. In DNA form, the CDR3 reads TGCAGTGCCAGGGGGACAGGTGCTTCACCCCTCCACTTT. As protein: CSARGTGASPLHF.

The sample holds a few counts of this clonotype. The V gene is TRBV5-8, the J gene TRBJ2-1, with 8 positions matching TRBD2. This CDR3 has 16 residues. The ends lost 1 base at V and 5 bases at J; junction bases unmatched: 8. Germline V gives CDR1 SGHTS, CDR2 YDEGEE. CDR3 sequence (DNA): TGTGCCAGCAGCTTGACAACTAGCGGATTTAACAATGAGCAGTTCTTC. Residues: CASSLTTSGFNNEQFF.

This clonotype was picked up many times. The chain is built from TRBV3-1 and TRBJ1-4; a weak D match, TRBD1 (6 bases). Germline loops: CDR1 LGHDT, CDR2 YNNKEL (reference sequence). Trimming took off 5 bases at V and 8 bases at J, with 12 bases between the two ends. The CDR3 consists of 13 residues. CDR3 region: CASSGRTDEKLFF. The CDR3 nucleotides read TGTGCCAGCAGCGGCCGGACAGACGAAAAACTGTTTTTT.

This clonotype was recorded many times. This chain joins TRBV11-2 and TRBJ2-3; D is uncertain. The germline CDR1 and CDR2 sequences are SGHAT and FQNNGV. V gave up 1 base and J gave up 3 bases, with 8 bases separating them. The CDR3 has 14 residues. The CDR3 sequence: CASSLGQDTDTQYF. Written as DNA, the CDR3 is TGTGCCAGCAGCTTAGGACAAGATACAGATACGCAGTATTTT.

J is TRBJ1-5 and V is TRBV2; D unresolved. The CDR3 is 14 amino acids. V lost 1 base and J 7 bases, leaving 11 bases between the germline ends. Germline V gene data show CDR1 as SNHLY and CDR2 as FYNNEI. The CDR3 region has the DNA TGTGCCAGCAGTGAAGACCCCGGTTGGCAGCCCCAGCATTTT. Encoded protein: CASSEDPGWQPQHF.

This clonotype was detected ten times or more. The rearrangement links TRBV5-6 to TRBJ2-1, with TRBD2 matching 7 bases. V trimming: 4 bases; J trimming: 1 base; junction bases outside the gene matches: 5. Germline V gene lookup returns CDR1 SGHDT and CDR2 YYEEEE. The CDR3 extends over 15 amino acids. The CDR3 sequence: CASSLGTTSYNEQFF. The CDR3 nucleotides are TGTGCCAGCAGCCTCGGGACTACATCCTACAATGAGCAGTTCTTC.

In its sample, this clonotype was seen many times. The chain joins TRBV20-1 to TRBJ2-7; 9 bases agree with TRBD2. CDR3 length equals 13 residues. V shed 3 bases and J 4 bases; nucleotides not matched to a gene: 4. Per the germline V gene, CDR1 is DFQATT and CDR2 is SNEGSKA (reference sequence). CDR3 region: CSASFAGGYEQYF. In DNA form, the CDR3 reads TGCAGTGCTAGTTTTGCGGGAGGGTACGAGCAGTACTTC.

CDR3 residues: CASTLGPSADTQYF. CDR3 coding DNA: TGTGCCAGCACCCTGGGGCCTAGCGCAGATACGCAGTATTTT. V gene TRBV12-3 or TRBV12-4 combines with J gene TRBJ2-3; tentatively, D is TRBD2 (6 bases). V was clipped by 7 bases and J by 4 bases, with 15 bases between them. This CDR3 region has 14 residues.